This T cell receptor beta chain was observed in a study of T cells in Graves' hyperthyroidism and ophthalmopathy. General study results and limits: The model predicted ophthalmopathy a median approximately seven months before onset.

The germline V gene encodes CDR1 MNHNS and CDR2 SASEGT. There are 15 residues in the CDR3. The junction had 6 bases not matched to a gene; V was cut back by 5 bases and J by 6 bases. Each patient was aged 18 to 65 and had newly diagnosed hyperthyroidism of under 2 months' duration. Source material for PBMCs was 10 ml fresh peripheral blood. This clonotype came up many times. No antigen is known for it. Amplification targeted TCR beta CDR3 regions from RNA transcripts. HTBI primers drove first-round RT-PCR of the TCR CDR3. A single record per CDR3 protein comes from TCRdb applying MiXCR to the multiplex PCR reads. The sample yields roughly 500,000 distinct CDR3 sequences, about 15% seen once.

The receptor comes from a woman younger than 45 with Graves' hyperthyroidism that later progressed to Graves' ophthalmopathy. The chain links TRBV6-1 to TRBJ2-7, with 14 bases aligning to TRBD2. Material: blood. CDR3 coding DNA: TGTGCCAGCAGTTCAAGACTAGCGGGAGGGGGCGAGCAGTACTTC. Translating it yields CASSSRLAGGGEQYF.